The next 3 T cell receptor beta chains were all read from a single sample in a study of human T cells and chemical hapten exposure. Regarding time point: patch test 1, 2 weeks after DPC sensitization. Treatment indicated: therapeutic diphenylcyclopropenone sensitization with weekly scalp DPC. A single record per CDR3 protein comes from TCRdb applying MiXCR to the RACE reads. The sample lists 90,000 or so distinct CDR3 sequences, roughly a tenth occurring once. The material was whole blood, obtained in connection with sensitization to the hapten diphenylcyclopropenone (DPC). The receptors were gathered from a man between 35 and 55 years old with alopecia areata. Some clones in this sample may be carry-over from other donors' samples.

This chain uses TRBV7-9 with TRBJ2-7; D ambiguous. V was clipped by 6 bases and J by 2 bases, with 8 bases between them. Per germline, CDR1 SEHNR and CDR2 FQNEAQ (reference sequence). The length of the CDR3 is 12 residues. CDR3 sequence reads: CASSQGPYEQYF. DNA for the CDR3: TGTGCCAGCAGTCAAGGGCCCTACGAGCAGTACTTC.

This clonotype has a count of ten or more. This sequence joins TRBV9 and TRBJ2-3, with D maybe TRBD1 (6 bases). Trimming pared 0 bases from V and 4 bases from J, leaving 15 bases between. This CDR3 is 16 amino acids long. CDR1 and CDR2 (germline): SGDLS, YYNGEE. The CDR3 region is CASSVAQGRGADTQYF. CDR3 DNA: TGTGCCAGCAGCGTAGCACAGGGCCGTGGGGCAGATACGCAGTATTTT. Based on the CDR3 plus reference TRBV9 and TRBJ2-3, the full variable domain is DSGVTQTPKHLITATGQRVTLRCSPRSGDLSVYWYQQSLDQGLQFLIQYYNGEERAKGNILERFSAQQFPDLHSELNLSSLELGDSALYFCASSVAQGRGADTQYFGPGTRLTVL.

The V and J genes are TRBV10-3 and TRBJ2-2, with D unclear. Trimming stripped 8 bases from V and 4 bases from J, with 11 bases between. Germline V CDR1 and CDR2: ENHRY, SYGVKD. The CDR3 spans 13 residues. Here the CDR3 reads CAIRQPSTGELFF. CDR3 coding DNA: TGTGCCATCCGTCAGCCCAGCACCGGGGAGCTGTTTTTT.